Listed below are T cell receptor beta chains from one sample, sequenced in a study of vaccination effects on CD4 cells after COVID-19. TCRdb's copy holds only in-frame clones and misses some; the assay was immunoSEQ multiplex PCR. Of around 25,000 clones detected, about 70% appear once; the ten largest clones hold roughly a tenth. Antigens for these TCRs are unknown. Sequenced here: CD4+ T cells from PBMCs cultured with SARS-CoV-2 spike peptides, sampled before COVID-19 vaccination. These receptors originate from a human donor who received a COVID-19 vaccine. Both conserved end residues are part of each CDR3. D genes are given only for firm matches. The size of a clone is reported for some rows only, either as once, few or many, or as a class for expanded clones.

CDR3nt: TGTGCCAGCAGCTTAGATCCGGGGGGACTGGCCTCCATTGGAAACACCATATATTTT
CDR3aa: CASSLDPGGLASIGNTIYF
j_gene: TRBJ1-3
abundance: .
v_gene: TRBV11-2
d_gene: .
len: 19

CDR3nt: TGTGCCAGTAGTTCAGGCGGCTATGGCTACACCTTC
CDR3aa: CASSSGGYGYTF
j_gene: TRBJ1-2
abundance: .
v_gene: TRBV19
d_gene: .
len: 12

CDR3nt: TGTGCCAGCTCCCGGGGGCAGGCGGGCACCGGGGAGCTGTTTTTT
CDR3aa: CASSRGQAGTGELFF
j_gene: TRBJ2-2
abundance: .
v_gene: TRBV11-3
d_gene: .
len: 15

CDR3nt: TGTGCCAGCAGTGCCGGGACGAATCCCTACAATGAGCAGTTCTTC
CDR3aa: CASSAGTNPYNEQFF
j_gene: TRBJ2-1
abundance: .
v_gene: TRBV27
d_gene: .
len: 15

CDR3nt: TGTGCCAGTAGTACTAACGCCGAGAGAGAAAAACTGTTTTTT
CDR3aa: CASSTNAEREKLFF
j_gene: TRBJ1-4
abundance: .
v_gene: TRBV19
d_gene: .
len: 14

CDR3nt: TGTGCCAGCAGGGGGGGACAGGGGGTCGGTGAGCAGTTCTTC
CDR3aa: CASRGGQGVGEQFF
j_gene: TRBJ2-1
abundance: .
v_gene: TRBV2
d_gene: TRBD1
len: 14

CDR3nt: TGTGCCAGCTCAGGGGCAGGGGGCCTGGAAGCTTTCTTT
CDR3aa: CASSGAGGLEAFF
j_gene: TRBJ1-1
abundance: .
v_gene: TRBV2
d_gene: TRBD1
len: 13

CDR3nt: TGTGCCAGCAGCGTAGGAGCGGCGGGATCCTACAATGAGCAGTTCTTC
CDR3aa: CASSVGAAGSYNEQFF
j_gene: TRBJ2-1
abundance: few
v_gene: TRBV9
d_gene: .
len: 16

CDR3nt: TGTGCCAGTAGGAAAAGCGGGGCGGCGTGGGAGACCCAGTACTTC
CDR3aa: CASRKSGAAWETQYF
j_gene: TRBJ2-5
abundance: .
v_gene: TRBV19
d_gene: TRBD2
len: 15

CDR3nt: TGTGCCAGCAGCTTAGTGGGACTAGATCTCGCCGGTAACAATGAGCAGTTCTTC
CDR3aa: CASSLVGLDLAGNNEQFF
j_gene: TRBJ2-1
abundance: .
v_gene: TRBV7-8
d_gene: TRBD2
len: 18

CDR3nt: TGTGCCAGCAGTGAAGTTAGCGGGAGTTTCGCAGATACGCAGTATTTT
CDR3aa: CASSEVSGSFADTQYF
j_gene: TRBJ2-3
abundance: few
v_gene: TRBV6-1
d_gene: TRBD2
len: 16

CDR3nt: TGTGCCAGCTCCGGCCCGGTGGATCAGCCCCAGCATTTT
CDR3aa: CASSGPVDQPQHF
j_gene: TRBJ1-5
abundance: .
v_gene: TRBV5-4
d_gene: .
len: 13